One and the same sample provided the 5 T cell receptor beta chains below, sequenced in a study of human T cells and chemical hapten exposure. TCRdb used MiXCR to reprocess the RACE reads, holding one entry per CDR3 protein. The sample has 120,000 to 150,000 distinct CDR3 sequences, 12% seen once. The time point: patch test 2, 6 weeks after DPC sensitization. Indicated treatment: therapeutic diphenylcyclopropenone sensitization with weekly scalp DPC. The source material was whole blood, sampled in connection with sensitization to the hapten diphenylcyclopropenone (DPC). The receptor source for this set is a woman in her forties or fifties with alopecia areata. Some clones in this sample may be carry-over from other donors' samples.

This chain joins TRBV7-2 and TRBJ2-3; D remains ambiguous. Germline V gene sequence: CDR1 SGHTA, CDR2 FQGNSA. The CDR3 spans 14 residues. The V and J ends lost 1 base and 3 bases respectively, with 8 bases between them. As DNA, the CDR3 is TGTGCCAGCAGCTTAGAGATGAAGACAGATACGCAGTATTTT. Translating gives CASSLEMKTDTQYF.

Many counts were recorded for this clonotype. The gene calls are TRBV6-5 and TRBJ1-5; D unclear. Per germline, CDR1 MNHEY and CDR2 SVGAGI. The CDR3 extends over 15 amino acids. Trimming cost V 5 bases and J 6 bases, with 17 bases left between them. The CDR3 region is CASSARTSGGQPQHF. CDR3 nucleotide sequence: TGTGCCAGCAGTGCTCGGACGTCGGGAGGTCAGCCCCAGCATTTT.

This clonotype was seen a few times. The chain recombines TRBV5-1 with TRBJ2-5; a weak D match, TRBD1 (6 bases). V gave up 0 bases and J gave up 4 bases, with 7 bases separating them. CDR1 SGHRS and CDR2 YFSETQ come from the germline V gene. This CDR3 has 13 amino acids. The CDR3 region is CASSLDRAETQYF. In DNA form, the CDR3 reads TGCGCCAGCAGCTTGGACAGGGCAGAGACCCAGTACTTC.

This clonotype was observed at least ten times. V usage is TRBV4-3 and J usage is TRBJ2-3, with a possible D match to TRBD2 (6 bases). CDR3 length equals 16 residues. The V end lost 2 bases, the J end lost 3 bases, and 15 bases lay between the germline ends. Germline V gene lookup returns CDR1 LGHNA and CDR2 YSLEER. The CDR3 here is CASSQPGFGGTDTQYF. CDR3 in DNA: TGCGCCAGCAGCCAACCGGGATTCGGAGGGACAGATACGCAGTATTTT.

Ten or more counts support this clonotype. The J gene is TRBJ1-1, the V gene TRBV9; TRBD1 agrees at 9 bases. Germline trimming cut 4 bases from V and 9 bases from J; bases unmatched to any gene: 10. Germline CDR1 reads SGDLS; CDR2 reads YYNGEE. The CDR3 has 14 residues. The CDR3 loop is CASSPGTGRSQAFF. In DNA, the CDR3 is TGTGCCAGCAGCCCGGGGACAGGGAGGTCTCAAGCTTTCTTT. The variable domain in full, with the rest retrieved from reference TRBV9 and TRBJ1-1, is DSGVTQTPKHLITATGQRVTLRCSPRSGDLSVYWYQQSLDQGLQFLIQYYNGEERAKGNILERFSAQQFPDLHSELNLSSLELGDSALYFCASSPGTGRSQAFFGQGTRLTVV.